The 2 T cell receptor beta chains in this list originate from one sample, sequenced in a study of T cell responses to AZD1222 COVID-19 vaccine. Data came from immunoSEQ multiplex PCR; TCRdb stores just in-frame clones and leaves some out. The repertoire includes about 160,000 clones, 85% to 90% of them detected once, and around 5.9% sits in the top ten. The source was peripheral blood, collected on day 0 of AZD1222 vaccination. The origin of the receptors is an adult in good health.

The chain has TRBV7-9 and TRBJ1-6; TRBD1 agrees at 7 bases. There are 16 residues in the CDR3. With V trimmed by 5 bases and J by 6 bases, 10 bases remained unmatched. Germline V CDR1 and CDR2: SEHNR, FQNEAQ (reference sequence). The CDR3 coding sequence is TGTGCCAGCAGCCAGACAGGGTCCCCGGGTAATTCACCCCTCCACTTT. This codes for CASSQTGSPGNSPLHF.

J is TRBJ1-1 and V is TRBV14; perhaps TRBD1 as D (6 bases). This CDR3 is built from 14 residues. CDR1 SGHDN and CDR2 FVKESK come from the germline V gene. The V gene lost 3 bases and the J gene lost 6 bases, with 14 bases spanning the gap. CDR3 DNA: TGTGCCAGCAGCCATTCCTCAGGGGAGGCTGAAGCTTTCTTT. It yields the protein CASSHSSGEAEAFF.